This TCR beta chain was captured in a study of blood T cell repertoires in COVID-19. Study summary: COVID-19 samples from acute and convalescent phases originated in the United States, Italy and Spain.

The authors' processing: For nucleated cells, counts were estimated from reference gene primer amplification. The table came from immunoSEQ multiplex PCR; TCRdb's copy has only in-frame clones and leaves some out. V, J and clone size are those of that table, while D and trimming were read from the DNA. This table has 100,000 to 120,000 clones, about 80% appearing once. CDR3 size: 14 residues. V was trimmed by 2 bases and J by 7 bases, leaving 14 bases between them. From germline, CDR1 is GTSNPN and CDR2 SVGIG (reference sequence). This clone appeared once. Sequencing was done on a sample of peripheral blood. V usage is TRBV30 and J usage is TRBJ1-4, with D possibly matching TRBD1 (5 bases). The clonotype comes from a woman between 65 and 79 years old with acute or convalescent COVID-19. CDR3 DNA: TGTGCCTGGAGTAGAAGGACAACGGGTGAAAAACTGTTTTTT. Its translation: CAWSRRTTGEKLFF.